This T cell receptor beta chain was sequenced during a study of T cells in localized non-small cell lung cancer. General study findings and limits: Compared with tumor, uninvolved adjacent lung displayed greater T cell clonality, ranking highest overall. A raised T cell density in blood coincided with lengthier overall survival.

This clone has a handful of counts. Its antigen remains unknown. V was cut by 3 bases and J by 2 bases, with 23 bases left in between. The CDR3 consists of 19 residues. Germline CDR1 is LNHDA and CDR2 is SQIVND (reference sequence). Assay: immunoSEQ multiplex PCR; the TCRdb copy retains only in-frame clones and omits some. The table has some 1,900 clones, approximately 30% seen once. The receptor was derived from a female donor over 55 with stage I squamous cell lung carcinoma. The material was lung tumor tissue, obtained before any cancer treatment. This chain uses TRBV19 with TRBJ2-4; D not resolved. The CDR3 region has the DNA TGTGCCAGTAGTATGTCCCCCGGATCTTCGTCTCTGACCAAAAACATTCAGTACTTC. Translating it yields CASSMSPGSSSLTKNIQYF. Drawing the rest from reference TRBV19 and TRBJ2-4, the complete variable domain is DGGITQSPKYLFRKEGQNVTLSCEQNLNHDAMYWYRQDPGQGLRLIYYSQIVNDFQKGDIAEGYSVSREKKESFPLTVTSAQKNPTAFYLCASSMSPGSSSLTKNIQYFGAGTRLSVL.